Following are 15 T cell receptor beta chains from one sample sequenced in a study of Ad26.COV2.S vaccination and SARS-CoV-2 variants. Treatment denoted: 15 to 20 received Ad26.COV2.S at low or high dose, single or two shots; roughly five received placebo; per-sample allocation not given. Day 63 after the first vaccine or placebo injection was the time point for sampling. TCRdb keeps only in-frame clones here, not all; method: immunoSEQ multiplex PCR. The table lists about 680,000 clones, more than 80% of them singletons. The starting material was peripheral blood, obtained in a trial of Ad26.COV2.S vaccine versus placebo. The receptors originated from a person aged 18 to 65 who received the Ad26.COV2.S COVID-19 vaccine or a placebo.

The V and J genes are TRBV30 and TRBJ2-1; D possibly corresponds to TRBD1 (6 bases). The CDR3 loop spans 13 amino acids. Deletions cut 2 bases from V and 7 bases from J, with 12 bases between. Germline values: CDR1 GTSNPN, CDR2 SVGIG (reference sequence). The CDR3 nucleotides read TGTGCCTGGAGTAAGCTGAGGGGGAATGAGCAGTTCTTC. Its protein product is CAWSKLRGNEQFF.

This rearrangement joins TRBV18 to TRBJ2-1; possibly TRBD1 for D (6 bases). Germline V gives CDR1 KGHSH, CDR2 LQKENI. This CDR3 has 14 residues. Trimming removed 0 bases at V and 8 bases at J, with 11 bases between. CDR3 coding DNA: TGTGCCAGCTCACCACCGCCAGGGGTAGATGAGCAGTTCTTC. The encoded protein is CASSPPPGVDEQFF.

The chain employs TRBV5-1 and TRBJ2-7; TRBD2 matches at 12 bases. After removal of 3 bases from V and 2 bases from J, the junction contained 6 bases not matched to a gene. Germline V gene data show CDR1 as SGHRS and CDR2 as YFSETQ. The CDR3 is made up of 16 amino acids. The CDR3 reads CASSSFTSGGTYEQYF. The CDR3 DNA follows: TGCGCCAGCAGCTCCTTTACTAGCGGGGGGACCTACGAGCAGTACTTC.

The rearrangement uses TRBV11-1 and TRBJ2-4; 8 nucleotides align to TRBD2. The V gene end was trimmed by 6 bases and the J gene end by 11 bases; junction bases not matched to a gene: 9. This CDR3 contains 13 residues. Per the germline V gene, CDR1 is SGHAT and CDR2 is FQDESV (reference sequence). The CDR3 DNA reads as TGTGCCAGCAGTCCTTGGCGGGGGGACTTTCAGTACTTC. Protein sequence: CASSPWRGDFQYF.

This chain connects TRBV25-1 to TRBJ2-7; D is possibly TRBD1 (5 bases). CDR1 and CDR2 from the germline V gene are MGHDK and SYGVNS. The CDR3 spans 13 residues. The germline V and J ends were trimmed by 1 base and 3 bases, with 7 bases remaining between them. DNA for the CDR3: TGTGCCAGCAGTGAATGGACAAGCTACGAGCAGTACTTC. The encoded protein is CASSEWTSYEQYF.

The V call is TRBV28, the J call TRBJ1-3, with TRBD1 matching over 8 bases. The CDR3 spans 14 residues. Germline lookup yields CDR1 MDHEN and CDR2 SYDVKM. V lost 7 bases, J lost 3 bases, and 5 bases stayed unmatched. CDR3 nucleotides: TGTGCCAGCACCCTGGACAGGGTTGGAAACACCATATATTTT. This codes for CASTLDRVGNTIYF.

The chain employs TRBV14 and TRBJ1-1; D gene ambiguous. Trimming left V 0 bases short and J 9 bases short, with 11 bases between. The V gene's germline CDR1 is SGHDN and CDR2 FVKESK. The CDR3 runs to 13 residues. This CDR3 reads CASSQERETQAFF. In nucleotides, the CDR3 is TGTGCCAGCAGCCAAGAGAGGGAGACTCAAGCTTTCTTT.

The rearrangement joins TRBV6-6 to TRBJ1-6; possibly TRBD1 for D (6 bases). Trimming left V 6 bases short and J 2 bases short, with 14 bases between. CDR1 and CDR2 (germline): MNHNY, SVGAGI (reference sequence). This CDR3 has 16 amino acids. The CDR3 nucleotides are TGTGCCAGCAGCCTCCCCCGGACAGCCTATAATTCACCCCTCCACTTT. This codes for CASSLPRTAYNSPLHF.

The chain is built from TRBV29-1 and TRBJ1-1; perhaps TRBD1 as D (6 bases). Deletions cut 4 bases from V and 0 bases from J, with 9 bases between. The CDR3 is 13 amino acids. The V gene's germline CDR1 is SQVTM and CDR2 ANQGSEA. In DNA, the CDR3 is TGCAGCGTTGTTGGACAGTTGAACACTGAAGCTTTCTTT. Translated: CSVVGQLNTEAFF.

The chain has TRBV19 and TRBJ1-2; no firm D call. This CDR3 comprises 15 residues. V was pared by 6 bases and J by 6 bases, with 20 bases between. Germline V gives CDR1 LNHDA, CDR2 SQIVND (reference sequence). The DNA for the CDR3 is TGTGCCAGTAGGCCGGCGGGAGAGGGTCGGCATGGCTACACCTTC. Its protein is CASRPAGEGRHGYTF.

The chain links TRBV19 to TRBJ1-2, with 9 nucleotides matching TRBD1. Germline V gene lookup returns CDR1 LNHDA and CDR2 SQIVND (reference sequence). This CDR3 spans 15 amino acids. The junction had 9 bases not matched to a gene; V was cut back by 4 bases and J by 6 bases. CDR3 nucleotide sequence: TGTGCCAGTAGTACCTCCGGGACAGGGTACAATGGCTACACCTTC. Its protein product is CASSTSGTGYNGYTF. The full variable domain, completed using reference TRBV19 and TRBJ1-2, is DGGITQSPKYLFRKEGQNVTLSCEQNLNHDAMYWYRQDPGQGLRLIYYSQIVNDFQKGDIAEGYSVSREKKESFPLTVTSAQKNPTAFYLCASSTSGTGYNGYTFGSGTRLTVV.

As concerns this clone: Other nucleotide sequences in the sample specify the same CDR3. This chain uses TRBV29-1 with TRBJ2-4; D gene unclear. V was clipped by 4 bases and J by 0 bases, with 4 bases between them. This CDR3 spans 12 amino acids. Germline-derived CDR1 and CDR2 are SQVTM and ANQGSEA. The CDR3 sequence is CSVGLAKNIQYF. The CDR3, as DNA: TGCAGCGTTGGGCTAGCCAAAAACATTCAGTACTTC.

The chain joins TRBV5-4 to TRBJ2-7, with 9 nucleotides matching TRBD1. CDR1 and CDR2 from the germline V gene are SGHNT and YYREEE (reference sequence). The CDR3 spans 16 residues. The V segment lost 4 bases and the J segment 2 bases; nucleotides outside the gene matches: 10. The CDR3 protein is CASSQPGTGNPYEQYF. Here the CDR3 DNA reads TGTGCCAGCAGCCAACCCGGGACAGGGAACCCCTACGAGCAGTACTTC.

V is TRBV7-8 and J is TRBJ1-5; no definite D call. The germline V gene has CDR1 SGHVS and CDR2 FQNEAQ. V was cut by 5 bases and J by 7 bases, with 15 bases left in between. The CDR3 runs to 14 residues. The CDR3 is CASSPRGGRQPQHF. As DNA, the CDR3 is TGTGCCAGCAGCCCTCGAGGAGGGCGACAGCCCCAGCATTTT.

CDR3 sequence reads: CASSPSGEARKQYF. In DNA, the CDR3 is TGTGCCAGCAGCCCGTCCGGCGAAGCTAGGAAGCAGTACTTC. V is TRBV28 and J is TRBJ2-7; D call uncertain. Trimming cost V 6 bases and J 8 bases, with 20 bases left between them. The germline V gene has CDR1 MDHEN and CDR2 SYDVKM. This CDR3 has 14 residues.